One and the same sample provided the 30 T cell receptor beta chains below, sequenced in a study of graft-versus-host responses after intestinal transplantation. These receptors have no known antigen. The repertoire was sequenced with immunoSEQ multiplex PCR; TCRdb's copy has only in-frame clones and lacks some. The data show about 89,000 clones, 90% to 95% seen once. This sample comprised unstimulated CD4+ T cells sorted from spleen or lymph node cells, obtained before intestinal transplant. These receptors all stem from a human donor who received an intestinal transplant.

As DNA, the CDR3 is TGCGCCAGCAGCCCCATAGCGGGGGGGTCTGGGGCCAACGTCCTGACTTTC. Translated: CASSPIAGGSGANVLTF. The rearrangement links TRBV5-1 to TRBJ2-6; the match to TRBD2 covers 11 bases. Germline V gene data show CDR1 as SGHRS and CDR2 as YFSETQ. The V segment lost 4 bases and the J segment 1 base; nucleotides outside the gene matches: 4. This CDR3 region has 17 residues.

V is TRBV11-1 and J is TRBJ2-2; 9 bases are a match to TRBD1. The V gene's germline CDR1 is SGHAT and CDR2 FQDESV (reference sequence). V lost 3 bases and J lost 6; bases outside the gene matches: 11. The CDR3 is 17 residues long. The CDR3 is CASSFRFGTGPAGELFF. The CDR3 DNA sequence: TGTGCCAGCAGCTTCCGCTTTGGGACAGGGCCAGCCGGGGAGCTGTTTTTT.

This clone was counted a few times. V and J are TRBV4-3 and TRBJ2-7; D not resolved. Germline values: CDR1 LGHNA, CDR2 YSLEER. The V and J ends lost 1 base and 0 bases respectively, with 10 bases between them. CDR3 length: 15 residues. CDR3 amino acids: CASSQAPASSYEQYF. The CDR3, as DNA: TGCGCCAGCAGCCAAGCCCCAGCTAGCTCCTACGAGCAGTACTTC.

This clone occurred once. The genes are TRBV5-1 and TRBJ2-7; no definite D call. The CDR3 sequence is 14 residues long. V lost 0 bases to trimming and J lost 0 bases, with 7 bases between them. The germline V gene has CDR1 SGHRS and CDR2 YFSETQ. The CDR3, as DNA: TGCGCCAGCAGCTTGGGGTGGAGCTCCTACGAGCAGTACTTC. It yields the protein CASSLGWSSYEQYF. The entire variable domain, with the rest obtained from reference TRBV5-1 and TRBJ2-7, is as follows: KAGVTQTPRYLIKTRGQQVTLSCSPISGHRSVSWYQQTPGQGLQFLFEYFSETQRNKGNFPGRFSGRQFSNSRSEMNVSTLELGDSALYLCASSLGWSSYEQYFGPGTRLTVT.

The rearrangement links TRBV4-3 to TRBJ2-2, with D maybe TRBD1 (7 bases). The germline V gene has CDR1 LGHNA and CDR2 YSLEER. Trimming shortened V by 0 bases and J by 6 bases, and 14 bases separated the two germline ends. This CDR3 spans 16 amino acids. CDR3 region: CASSQEARGASGELFF. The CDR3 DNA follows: TGCGCCAGCAGCCAAGAGGCCAGGGGGGCGTCCGGGGAGCTGTTTTTT.

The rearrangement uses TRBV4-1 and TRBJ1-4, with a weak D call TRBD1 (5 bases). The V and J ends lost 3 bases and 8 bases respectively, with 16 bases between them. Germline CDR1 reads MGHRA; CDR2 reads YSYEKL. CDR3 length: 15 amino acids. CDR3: CASSQPGGTREKLFF. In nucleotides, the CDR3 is TGCGCCAGCAGCCAGCCTGGGGGGACTAGGGAAAAACTGTTTTTT.

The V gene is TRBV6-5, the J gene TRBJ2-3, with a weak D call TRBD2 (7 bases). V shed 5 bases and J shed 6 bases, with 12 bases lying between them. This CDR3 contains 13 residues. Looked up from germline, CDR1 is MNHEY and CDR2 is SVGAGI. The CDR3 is CASSGGARDTQYF. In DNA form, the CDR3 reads TGTGCCAGCAGTGGGGGGGCCAGGGATACGCAGTATTTT.

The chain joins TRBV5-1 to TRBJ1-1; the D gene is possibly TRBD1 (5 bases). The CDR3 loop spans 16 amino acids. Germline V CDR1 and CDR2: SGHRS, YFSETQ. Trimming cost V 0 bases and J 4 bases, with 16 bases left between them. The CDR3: CASSLAASGLGTEAFF. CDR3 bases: TGCGCCAGCAGCTTGGCTGCTTCAGGGTTGGGCACTGAAGCTTTCTTT.

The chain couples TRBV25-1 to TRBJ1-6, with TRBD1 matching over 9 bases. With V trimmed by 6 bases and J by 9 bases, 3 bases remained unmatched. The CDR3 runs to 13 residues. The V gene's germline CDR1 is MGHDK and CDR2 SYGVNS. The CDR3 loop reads CASSGQGLSPLHF. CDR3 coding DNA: TGTGCCAGCAGCGGACAGGGGCTTTCACCCCTCCACTTT. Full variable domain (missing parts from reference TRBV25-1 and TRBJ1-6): EADIYQTPRYLVIGTGKKITLECSQTMGHDKMYWYQQDPGMELHLIHYSYGVNSTEKGDLSSESTVSRIRTEHFPLTLESARPSHTSQYLCASSGQGLSPLHFGNGTRLTVT.

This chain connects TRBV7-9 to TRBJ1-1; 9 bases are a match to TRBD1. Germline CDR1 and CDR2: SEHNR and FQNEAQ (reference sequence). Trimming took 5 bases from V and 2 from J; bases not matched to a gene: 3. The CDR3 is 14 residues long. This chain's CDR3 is CASSPGQGNTEAFF. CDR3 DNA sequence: TGTGCCAGCAGCCCGGGACAGGGAAACACTGAAGCTTTCTTT.

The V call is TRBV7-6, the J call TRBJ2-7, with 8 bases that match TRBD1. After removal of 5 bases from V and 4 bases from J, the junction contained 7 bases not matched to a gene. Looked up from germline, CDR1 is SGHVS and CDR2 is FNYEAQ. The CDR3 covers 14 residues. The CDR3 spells CASSQQTGGYEQYF. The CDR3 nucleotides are TGTGCCAGCAGCCAGCAAACAGGGGGATACGAGCAGTACTTC.

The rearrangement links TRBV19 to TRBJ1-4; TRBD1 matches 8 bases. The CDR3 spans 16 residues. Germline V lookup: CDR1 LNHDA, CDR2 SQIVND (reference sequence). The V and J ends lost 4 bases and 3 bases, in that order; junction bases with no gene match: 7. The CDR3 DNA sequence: TGTGCCAGTAGTAACACAGGGGGTCAGGCTAATGAAAAACTGTTTTTT. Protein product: CASSNTGGQANEKLFF.

In nucleotides, the CDR3 is TGTGCCAGCAGTTACCCTAAAACAGAGACCTACGAGCAGTACTTC. Encoded protein: CASSYPKTETYEQYF. The rearrangement uses TRBV6-6 and TRBJ2-7; no clear D. Germline-derived CDR1 and CDR2 are MNHNY and SVGAGI (reference sequence). Trimming cost V 2 bases and J 2 bases, with 13 bases left between them. The CDR3 consists of 15 residues.

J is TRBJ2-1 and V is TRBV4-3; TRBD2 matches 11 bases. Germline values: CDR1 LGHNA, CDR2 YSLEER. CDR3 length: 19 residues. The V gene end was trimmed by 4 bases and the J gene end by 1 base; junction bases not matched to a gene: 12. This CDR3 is CASSPRRGSGGASYNEQFF. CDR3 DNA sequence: TGCGCCAGCAGCCCCCGAAGGGGTAGCGGGGGGGCTTCCTACAATGAGCAGTTCTTC.

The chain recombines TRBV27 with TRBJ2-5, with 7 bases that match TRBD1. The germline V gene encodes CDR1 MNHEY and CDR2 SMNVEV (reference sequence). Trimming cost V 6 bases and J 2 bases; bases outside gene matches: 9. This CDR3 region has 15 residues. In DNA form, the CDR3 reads TGTGCCAGCAGCCCATTATGGACAGGACAAGAGACCCAGTACTTC. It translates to CASSPLWTGQETQYF.

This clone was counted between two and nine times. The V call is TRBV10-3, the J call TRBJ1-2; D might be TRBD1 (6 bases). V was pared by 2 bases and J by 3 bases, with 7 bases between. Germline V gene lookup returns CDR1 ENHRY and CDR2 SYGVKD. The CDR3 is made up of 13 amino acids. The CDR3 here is CAISEEGDYGYTF. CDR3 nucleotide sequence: TGTGCCATCAGTGAGGAGGGGGACTATGGCTACACCTTC.

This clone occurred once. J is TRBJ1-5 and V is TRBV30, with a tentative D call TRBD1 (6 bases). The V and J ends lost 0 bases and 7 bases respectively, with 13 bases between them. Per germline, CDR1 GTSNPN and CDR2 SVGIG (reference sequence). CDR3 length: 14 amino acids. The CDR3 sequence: CAWSVRGGGQPQHF. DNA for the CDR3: TGTGCCTGGAGTGTAAGAGGGGGAGGGCAGCCCCAGCATTTT.

The CDR3: CAVNREMNTEAFF. CDR3 in DNA: TGTGCCGTCAACAGGGAGATGAACACTGAAGCTTTCTTT. The rearrangement links TRBV10-3 to TRBJ1-1, with D perhaps TRBD1 (6 bases). This CDR3 comprises 13 residues. Per germline, CDR1 ENHRY and CDR2 SYGVKD. The V and J ends lost 11 bases and 0 bases respectively, with 13 bases between them.

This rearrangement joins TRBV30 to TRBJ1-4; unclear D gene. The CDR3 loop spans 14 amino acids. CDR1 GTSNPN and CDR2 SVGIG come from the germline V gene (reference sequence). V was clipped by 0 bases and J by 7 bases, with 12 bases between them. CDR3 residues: CAWSVPGSSEKLFF. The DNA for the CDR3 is TGTGCCTGGAGTGTACCCGGGTCGAGTGAAAAACTGTTTTTT.

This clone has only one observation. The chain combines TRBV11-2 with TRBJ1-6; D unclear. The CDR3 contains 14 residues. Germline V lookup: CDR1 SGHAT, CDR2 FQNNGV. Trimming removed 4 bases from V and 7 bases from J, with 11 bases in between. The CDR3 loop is CASSSFIQNSPLHF. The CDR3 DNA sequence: TGTGCCAGCAGCTCGTTTATACAGAATTCACCCCTCCACTTT.

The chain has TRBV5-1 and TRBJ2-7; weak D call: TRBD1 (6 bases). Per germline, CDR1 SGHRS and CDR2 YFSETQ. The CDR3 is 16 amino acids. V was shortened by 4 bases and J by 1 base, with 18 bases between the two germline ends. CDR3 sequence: CASSPRAGDQSYEQYF. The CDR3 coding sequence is TGCGCCAGCAGCCCCCGGGCAGGGGACCAATCCTACGAGCAGTACTTC. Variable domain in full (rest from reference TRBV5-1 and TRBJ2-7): KAGVTQTPRYLIKTRGQQVTLSCSPISGHRSVSWYQQTPGQGLQFLFEYFSETQRNKGNFPGRFSGRQFSNSRSEMNVSTLELGDSALYLCASSPRAGDQSYEQYFGPGTRLTVT.

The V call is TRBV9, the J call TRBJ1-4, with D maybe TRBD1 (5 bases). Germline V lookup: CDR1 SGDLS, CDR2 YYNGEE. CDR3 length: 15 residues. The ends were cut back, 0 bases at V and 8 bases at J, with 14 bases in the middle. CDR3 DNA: TGTGCCAGCAGCGTAGAGGGCAGGGCAAGGGAAAAACTGTTTTTT. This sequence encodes CASSVEGRAREKLFF.

The CDR3 DNA reads TGTGCCAGCAGCTTAGCCCAGGGGTACTACGAGCAGTACTTC. Residues: CASSLAQGYYEQYF. This chain links TRBV7-9 with TRBJ2-7, with a tentative D call TRBD1 (6 bases). V gave up 0 bases and J gave up 3 bases, with 9 bases separating them. CDR1 and CDR2 (germline): SEHNR, FQNEAQ (reference sequence). The length of the CDR3 is 14 residues.

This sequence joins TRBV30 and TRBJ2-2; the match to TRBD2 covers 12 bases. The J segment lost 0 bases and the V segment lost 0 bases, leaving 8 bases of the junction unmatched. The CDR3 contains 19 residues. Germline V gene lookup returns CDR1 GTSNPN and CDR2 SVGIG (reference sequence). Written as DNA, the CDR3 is TGTGCCTGGAGTGTACTAAAACTAGCGGGGGGCGCGAACACCGGGGAGCTGTTTTTT. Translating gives CAWSVLKLAGGANTGELFF.

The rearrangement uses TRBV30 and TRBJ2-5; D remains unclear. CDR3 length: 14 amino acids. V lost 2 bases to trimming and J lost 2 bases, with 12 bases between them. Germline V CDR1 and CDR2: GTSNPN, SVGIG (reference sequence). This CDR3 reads CAWSKGLQQETQYF. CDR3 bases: TGTGCCTGGAGTAAAGGTTTACAGCAAGAGACCCAGTACTTC.

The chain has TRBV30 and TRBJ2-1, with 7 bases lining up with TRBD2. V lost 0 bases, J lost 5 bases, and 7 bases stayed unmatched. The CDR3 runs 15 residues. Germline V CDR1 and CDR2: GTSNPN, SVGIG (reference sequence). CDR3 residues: CAWSVFAGVNNEQFF. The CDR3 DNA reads TGTGCCTGGAGTGTATTTGCGGGGGTAAACAATGAGCAGTTCTTC.

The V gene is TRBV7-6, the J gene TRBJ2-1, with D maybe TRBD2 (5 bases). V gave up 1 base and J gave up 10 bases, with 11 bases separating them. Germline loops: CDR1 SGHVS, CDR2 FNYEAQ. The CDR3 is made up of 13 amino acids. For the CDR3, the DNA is TGTGCCAGCAGCTTAGAAAGGGAGACAGAGCAGTTCTTC. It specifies CASSLERETEQFF.

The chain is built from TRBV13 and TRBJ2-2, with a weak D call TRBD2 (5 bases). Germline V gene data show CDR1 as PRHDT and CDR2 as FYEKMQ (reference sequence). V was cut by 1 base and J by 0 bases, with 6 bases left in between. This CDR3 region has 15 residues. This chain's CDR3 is CASSLERTNTGELFF. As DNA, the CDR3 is TGTGCCAGCAGCTTAGAGCGGACGAACACCGGGGAGCTGTTTTTT.

The CDR3 is CASSLQQAVSYEQYF. For the CDR3, the DNA is TGCGCCAGCAGCTTGCAACAGGCTGTCTCCTACGAGCAGTACTTC. V and J are TRBV5-1 and TRBJ2-7; D is perhaps TRBD1 (5 bases). Trimming left V 1 base short and J 0 bases short, with 11 bases between. The CDR3 is 15 amino acids. CDR1 is SGHRS and CDR2 is YFSETQ in the germline V gene.

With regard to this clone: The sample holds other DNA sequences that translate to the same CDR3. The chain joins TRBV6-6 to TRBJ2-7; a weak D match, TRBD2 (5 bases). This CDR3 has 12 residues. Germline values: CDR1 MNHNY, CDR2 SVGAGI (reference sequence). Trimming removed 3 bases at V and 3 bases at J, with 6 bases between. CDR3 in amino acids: CASSYRGYEQYF. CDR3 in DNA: TGTGCCAGCAGTTATCGGGGCTACGAGCAGTACTTC.